This TCR beta chain originates from a study of blood T cell repertoires in COVID-19. As for the study in general: Whether acute or convalescent, the COVID-19 samples came from the United States, Italy and Spain. T cells, B-cell-depleted T cells, or PBMCs provided the cDNA or gDNA that served as material.

This CDR3 comprises 13 residues. From germline, CDR1 is SGDLS and CDR2 YYNGEE. V trimming: 0 bases; J trimming: 9 bases; junction bases outside the gene matches: 3. As handled by the study authors: Using reference gene primer amplification, nucleated cell counts were estimated. Profiling relied on immunoSEQ multiplex PCR, and the TCRdb table lists in-frame clones only, not all of them. V and J calls and clone size are those listed in that table; D and trimming were worked out from the DNA. Of fewer than 300,000 clones listed, roughly 84% are singletons. What was sequenced was peripheral blood. The sequence derives from a woman aged 18-35 years with acute or convalescent COVID-19. The V gene is TRBV9, the J gene TRBJ2-1; 7 bases match TRBD1. The CDR3, as DNA: TGTGCCAGCAGCGTAGAATACAGGGGTGAGCAGTTCTTC. Translating it yields CASSVEYRGEQFF.